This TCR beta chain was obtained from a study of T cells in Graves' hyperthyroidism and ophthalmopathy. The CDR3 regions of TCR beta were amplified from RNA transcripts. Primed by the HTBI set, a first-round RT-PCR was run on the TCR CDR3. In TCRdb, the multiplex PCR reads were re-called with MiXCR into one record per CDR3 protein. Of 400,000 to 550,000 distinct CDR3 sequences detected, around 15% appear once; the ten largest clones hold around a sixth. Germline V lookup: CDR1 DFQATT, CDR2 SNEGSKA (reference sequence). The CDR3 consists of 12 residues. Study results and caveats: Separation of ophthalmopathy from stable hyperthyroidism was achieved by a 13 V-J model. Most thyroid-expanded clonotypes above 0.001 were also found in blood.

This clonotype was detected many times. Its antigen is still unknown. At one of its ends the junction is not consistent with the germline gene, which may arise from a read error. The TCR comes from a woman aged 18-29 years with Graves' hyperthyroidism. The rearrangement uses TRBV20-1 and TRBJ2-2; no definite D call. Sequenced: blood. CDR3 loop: CSASAKTEELFF. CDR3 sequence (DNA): TGCAGTGCTAGCGCCAAAACCGAGGAGCTGTTTTTT.